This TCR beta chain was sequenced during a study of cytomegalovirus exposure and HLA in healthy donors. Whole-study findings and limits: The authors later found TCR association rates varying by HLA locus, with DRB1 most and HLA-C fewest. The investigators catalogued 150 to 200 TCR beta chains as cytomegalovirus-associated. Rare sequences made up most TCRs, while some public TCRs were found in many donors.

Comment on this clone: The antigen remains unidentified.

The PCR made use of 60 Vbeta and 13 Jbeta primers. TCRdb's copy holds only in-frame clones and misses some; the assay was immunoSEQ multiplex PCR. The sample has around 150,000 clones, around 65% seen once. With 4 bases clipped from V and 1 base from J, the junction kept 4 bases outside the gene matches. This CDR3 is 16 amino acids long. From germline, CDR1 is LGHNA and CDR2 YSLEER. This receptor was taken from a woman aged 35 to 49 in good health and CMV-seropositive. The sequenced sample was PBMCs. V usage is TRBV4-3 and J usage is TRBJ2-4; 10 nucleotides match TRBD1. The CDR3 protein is CASSRGQGVAKNIQYF. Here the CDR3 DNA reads TGCGCCAGCAGCCGAGGACAGGGGGTTGCCAAAAACATTCAGTACTTC.